Listed below are T cell receptor beta chains from one sample, sequenced in a study of TIL therapy for anti-PD-1-resistant metastatic lung cancer. Repertoires were generated with immunoSEQ multiplex PCR, while TCRdb's copy carries only in-frame clones and drops some. The sample yields about 10,000 clones, about 55% seen once. The sample here was tumor tissue, taken at baseline. The receptors were sampled from a person aged 25-85 years with non-small cell lung cancer. The CDR3 runs from the conserved cysteine through the conserved F or W. The D gene is left open where the match is weak. The listing skips clone size in some rows; elsewhere it reads once, few, many or a size class.

CDR3 DNA: TGTGCCAGCAGGGAAACAGGGTATAGCAATCAGCCCCAGCATTTT; CDR3 protein: CASRETGYSNQPQHF; clone size: NA; V gene: TRBV28; D gene: NA; CDR3 length: 15; J gene: TRBJ1-5
CDR3 DNA: TGTGCCAGCAGCTTAGTCCCCAATCAGCCCCAGCATTTT; CDR3 protein: CASSLVPNQPQHF; clone size: NA; V gene: TRBV11-3; D gene: NA; CDR3 length: 13; J gene: TRBJ1-5
CDR3 DNA: TGTGCCAGCAGCTTAGATGGACTGTACAATGAGCAGTTCTTC; CDR3 protein: CASSLDGLYNEQFF; clone size: NA; V gene: TRBV7-2; D gene: NA; CDR3 length: 14; J gene: TRBJ2-1
CDR3 DNA: TGTGCCAGCAGCTTAAACCCCCCGCGGGCCTACGGGGAGGAGACCCAGTACTTC; CDR3 protein: CASSLNPPRAYGEETQYF; clone size: NA; V gene: TRBV7-3; D gene: NA; CDR3 length: 18; J gene: TRBJ2-5
CDR3 DNA: TGTGCCAGCAGCTTAGCTGCGGGAGAGGGGCATGAGCAGTTCTTC; CDR3 protein: CASSLAAGEGHEQFF; clone size: few; V gene: TRBV7-2; D gene: TRBD2; CDR3 length: 15; J gene: TRBJ2-1
CDR3 DNA: TGTGCCAGCACCCGGGTGGACGGGTCCTTCTCCTACGAGCAGTACTTC; CDR3 protein: CASTRVDGSFSYEQYF; clone size: medium-sized; V gene: TRBV5-5; D gene: NA; CDR3 length: 16; J gene: TRBJ2-7
CDR3 DNA: TGTGCCAGCAGTGAAGCCCCGGGTGAGCAGTTCTTC; CDR3 protein: CASSEAPGEQFF; clone size: few; V gene: TRBV2; D gene: NA; CDR3 length: 12; J gene: TRBJ2-1
CDR3 DNA: TGTGCCAGCAGCCCTCAGGGTAGAGATACGCAGTATTTT; CDR3 protein: CASSPQGRDTQYF; clone size: NA; V gene: TRBV5-8; D gene: NA; CDR3 length: 13; J gene: TRBJ2-3
CDR3 DNA: TGTGCCACCACCGACTCGGACTCTGGAAACACCATATATTTT; CDR3 protein: CATTDSDSGNTIYF; clone size: few; V gene: TRBV7-9; D gene: NA; CDR3 length: 14; J gene: TRBJ1-3
CDR3 DNA: TGTGCCTGGAGTGGCGGACGGTCCACCGGGGAGCTGTTTTTT; CDR3 protein: CAWSGGRSTGELFF; clone size: NA; V gene: TRBV30; D gene: NA; CDR3 length: 14; J gene: TRBJ2-2
CDR3 DNA: TGTGCCAGCAAGAGGGGCGCTGAAGCTTTCTTT; CDR3 protein: CASKRGAEAFF; clone size: few; V gene: TRBV2; D gene: NA; CDR3 length: 11; J gene: TRBJ1-1
CDR3 DNA: TGTGCCATCAGTGAACCAACAGGAAACTATGGCTACACCTTC; CDR3 protein: CAISEPTGNYGYTF; clone size: NA; V gene: TRBV10-3; D gene: NA; CDR3 length: 14; J gene: TRBJ1-2
CDR3 DNA: TGTGCCAGCAGCTTGGCCGGGGTACGGACCGAGCAGTACTTC; CDR3 protein: CASSLAGVRTEQYF; clone size: few; V gene: TRBV5-4; D gene: NA; CDR3 length: 14; J gene: TRBJ2-7